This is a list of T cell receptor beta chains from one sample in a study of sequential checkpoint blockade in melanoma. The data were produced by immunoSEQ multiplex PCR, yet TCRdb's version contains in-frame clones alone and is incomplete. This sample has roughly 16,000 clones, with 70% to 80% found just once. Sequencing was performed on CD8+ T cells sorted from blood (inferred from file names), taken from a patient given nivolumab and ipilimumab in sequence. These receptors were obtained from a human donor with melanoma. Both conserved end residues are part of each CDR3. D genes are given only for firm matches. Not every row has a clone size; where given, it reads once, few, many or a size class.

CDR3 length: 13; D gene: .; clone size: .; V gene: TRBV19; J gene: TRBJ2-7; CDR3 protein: CASRAGPSYEQYF; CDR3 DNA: TGTGCCAGTCGGGCAGGGCCATCCTACGAGCAGTACTTC
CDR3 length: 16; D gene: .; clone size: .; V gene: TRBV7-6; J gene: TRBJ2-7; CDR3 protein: CASSSRGGPSSYEQYF; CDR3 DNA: TGTGCCAGCAGCTCGCGGGGCGGGCCTAGCTCCTACGAGCAGTACTTC
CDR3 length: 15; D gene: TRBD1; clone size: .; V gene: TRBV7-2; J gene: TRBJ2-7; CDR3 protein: CASSYSPGTGSEQYF; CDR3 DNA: TGTGCCAGCAGCTACTCTCCCGGGACAGGGTCCGAGCAGTACTTC
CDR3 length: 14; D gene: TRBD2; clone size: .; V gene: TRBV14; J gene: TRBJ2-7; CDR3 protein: CASSHFGGTYEQYF; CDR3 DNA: TGTGCCAGCAGCCATTTCGGGGGGACCTACGAGCAGTACTTC
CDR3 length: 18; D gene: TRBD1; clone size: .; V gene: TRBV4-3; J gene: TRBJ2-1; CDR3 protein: CASSQEAPGTVFRNEQFF; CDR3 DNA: TGCGCCAGCAGCCAAGAGGCCCCCGGGACAGTCTTTAGGAATGAGCAGTTCTTC
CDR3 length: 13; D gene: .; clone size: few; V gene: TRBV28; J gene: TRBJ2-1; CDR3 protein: CASSLWTGNEQFF; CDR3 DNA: TGTGCCAGCAGTTTATGGACAGGCAATGAGCAGTTCTTC
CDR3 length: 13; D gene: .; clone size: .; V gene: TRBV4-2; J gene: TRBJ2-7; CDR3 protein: CASSPTGNHEQYF; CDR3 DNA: TGTGCCAGCAGCCCCACAGGTAACCACGAGCAGTACTTC
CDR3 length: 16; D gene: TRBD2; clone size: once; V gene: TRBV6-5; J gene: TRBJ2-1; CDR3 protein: CASSYVSSGGMAEQFF; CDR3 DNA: TGTGCCAGCAGTTACGTTTCTAGCGGGGGGATGGCTGAGCAGTTCTTC
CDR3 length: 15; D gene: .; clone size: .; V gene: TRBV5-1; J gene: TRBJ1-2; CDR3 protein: CASSLDSTGHYGYTF; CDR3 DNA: TGCGCCAGCAGCTTGGACTCGACAGGACACTATGGCTACACCTTC
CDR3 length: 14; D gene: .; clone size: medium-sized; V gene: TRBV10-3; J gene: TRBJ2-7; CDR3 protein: CAISERGDSYEQYF; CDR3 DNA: TGTGCCATCAGTGAGCGCGGTGACTCCTACGAGCAGTACTTC
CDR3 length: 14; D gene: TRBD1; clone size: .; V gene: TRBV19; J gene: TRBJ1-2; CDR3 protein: CATQTGETNYGYTF; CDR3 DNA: TGTGCCACTCAGACAGGGGAAACTAACTATGGCTACACCTTC
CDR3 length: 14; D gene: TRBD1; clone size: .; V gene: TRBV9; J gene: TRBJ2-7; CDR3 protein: CASSQGQASYEQYF; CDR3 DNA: TGTGCCAGCAGCCAGGGACAGGCGTCCTACGAGCAGTACTTC
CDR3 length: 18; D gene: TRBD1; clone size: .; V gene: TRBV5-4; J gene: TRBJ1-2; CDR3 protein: CASSSGPGTGLKNYGYTF; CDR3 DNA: TGTGCCAGCAGCTCTGGTCCCGGGACAGGGTTAAAGAACTATGGCTACACCTTC
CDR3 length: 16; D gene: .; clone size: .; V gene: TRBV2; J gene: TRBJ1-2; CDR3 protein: CASSEALRQTVYGYTF; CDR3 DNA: TGTGCCAGCAGTGAAGCGCTTCGACAGACGGTCTATGGCTACACCTTC
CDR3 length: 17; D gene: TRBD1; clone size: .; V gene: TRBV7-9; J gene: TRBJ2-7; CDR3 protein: CASSLATGGVFGYEQYF; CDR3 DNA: TGTGCCAGCAGCTTGGCGACAGGGGGCGTCTTCGGCTACGAGCAGTACTTC
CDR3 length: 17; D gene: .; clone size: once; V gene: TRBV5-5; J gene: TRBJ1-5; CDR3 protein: CASSPLEGWISNQPQHF; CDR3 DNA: TGTGCCAGCAGCCCACTCGAGGGCTGGATTAGCAATCAGCCCCAGCATTTT
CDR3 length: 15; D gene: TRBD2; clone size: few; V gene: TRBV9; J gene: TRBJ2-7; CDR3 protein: CASSAAAGGPYEQYF; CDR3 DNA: TGTGCCAGCAGCGCGGCAGCGGGAGGGCCTTACGAGCAGTACTTC
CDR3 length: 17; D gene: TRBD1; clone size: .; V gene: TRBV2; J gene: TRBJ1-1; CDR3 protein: CASSNQGQEKLNTEAFF; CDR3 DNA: TGTGCCAGCAGTAATCAGGGACAGGAGAAATTGAACACTGAAGCTTTCTTT
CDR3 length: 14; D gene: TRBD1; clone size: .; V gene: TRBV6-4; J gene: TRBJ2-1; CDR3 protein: CASSPTGEFNEQFF; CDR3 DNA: TGTGCCAGCAGTCCGACAGGGGAATTCAATGAGCAGTTCTTC
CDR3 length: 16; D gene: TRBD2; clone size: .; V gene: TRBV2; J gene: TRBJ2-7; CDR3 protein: CASSFATSGDSYEQYF; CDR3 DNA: TGTGCCAGCAGTTTCGCGACTAGCGGGGACTCCTACGAGCAGTACTTC
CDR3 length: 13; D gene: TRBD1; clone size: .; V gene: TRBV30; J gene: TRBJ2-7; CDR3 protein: CAAQGWTGNEQYF; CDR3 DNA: TGTGCGGCGCAGGGGTGGACAGGAAACGAGCAGTACTTC
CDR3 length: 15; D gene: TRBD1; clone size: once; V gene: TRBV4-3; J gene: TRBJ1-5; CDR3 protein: CASSQDRGRGKPQHF; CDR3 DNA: TGCGCCAGCAGCCAAGACAGGGGGCGAGGAAAGCCCCAGCATTTT
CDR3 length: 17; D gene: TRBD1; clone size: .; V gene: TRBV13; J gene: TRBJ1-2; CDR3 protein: CASSLPPYRGGSYGYTF; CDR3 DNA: TGTGCCAGCAGCTTACCCCCCTACAGGGGAGGTAGCTATGGCTACACCTTC
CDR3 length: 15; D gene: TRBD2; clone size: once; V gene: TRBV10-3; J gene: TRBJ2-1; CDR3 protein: CAISVAGGPSNEQFF; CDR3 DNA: TGTGCCATCAGCGTAGCGGGGGGGCCGAGCAATGAGCAGTTCTTC
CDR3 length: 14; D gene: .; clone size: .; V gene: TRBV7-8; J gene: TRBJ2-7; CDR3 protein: CASSLAGGNYEQYF; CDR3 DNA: TGTGCCAGCAGCTTAGCAGGCGGGAACTACGAGCAGTACTTC
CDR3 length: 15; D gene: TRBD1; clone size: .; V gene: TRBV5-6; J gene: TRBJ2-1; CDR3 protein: CASSTGTASYNEQFF; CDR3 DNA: TGTGCCAGCAGCACCGGGACAGCTTCCTACAATGAGCAGTTCTTC
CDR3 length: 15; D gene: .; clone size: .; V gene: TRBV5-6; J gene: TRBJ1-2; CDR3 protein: CASSLEQAYNYGYTF; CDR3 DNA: TGTGCCAGCAGCTTGGAACAGGCGTATAACTATGGCTACACCTTC
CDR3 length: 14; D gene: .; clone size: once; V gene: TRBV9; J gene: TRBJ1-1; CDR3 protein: CASSTTGENTEAFF; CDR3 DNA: TGTGCCAGCTCCACGACAGGAGAGAACACTGAAGCTTTCTTT
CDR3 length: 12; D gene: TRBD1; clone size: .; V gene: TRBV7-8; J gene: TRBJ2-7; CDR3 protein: CASSRTGVEQYF; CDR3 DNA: TGTGCCAGCAGCCGGACAGGGGTCGAGCAGTACTTC
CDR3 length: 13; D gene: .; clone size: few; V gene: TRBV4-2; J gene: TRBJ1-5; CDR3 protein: CASSATRNQPQHF; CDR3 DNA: TGTGCCAGCAGCGCCACTAGGAATCAGCCCCAGCATTTT
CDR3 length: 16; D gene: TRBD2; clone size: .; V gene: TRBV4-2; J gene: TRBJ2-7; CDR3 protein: CASSQELSSGSYEQYF; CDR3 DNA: TGTGCCAGCAGCCAAGAGCTGTCTAGCGGGAGTTACGAGCAGTACTTC
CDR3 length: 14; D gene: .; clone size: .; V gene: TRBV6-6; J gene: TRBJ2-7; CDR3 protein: CASRTPGLPYEQYF; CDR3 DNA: TGTGCCAGCAGAACACCGGGACTGCCCTACGAGCAGTACTTC
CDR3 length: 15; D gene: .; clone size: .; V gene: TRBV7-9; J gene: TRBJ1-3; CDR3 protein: CASSDNRVSGNTIYF; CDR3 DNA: TGTGCCAGCAGCGATAACAGGGTTTCTGGAAACACCATATATTTT
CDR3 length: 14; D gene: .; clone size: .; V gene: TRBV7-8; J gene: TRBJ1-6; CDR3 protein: CASSFLIREEPLHF; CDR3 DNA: TGTGCCAGCAGCTTTCTTATAAGGGAGGAACCCCTCCACTTT
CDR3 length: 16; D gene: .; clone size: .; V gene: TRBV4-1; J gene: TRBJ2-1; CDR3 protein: CASSQVGAGSVDEQFF; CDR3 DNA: TGCGCCAGCAGCCAAGTTGGGGCAGGATCTGTGGATGAGCAGTTCTTC
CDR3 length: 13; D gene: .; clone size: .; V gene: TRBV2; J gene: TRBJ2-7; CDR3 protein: CASSERSSYEQYF; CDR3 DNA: TGTGCCAGCAGTGAACGGAGCTCCTACGAGCAGTACTTC
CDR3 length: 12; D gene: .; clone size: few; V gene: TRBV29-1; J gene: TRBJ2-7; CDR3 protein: CSVVEQDPEQYF; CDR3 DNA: TGCAGCGTTGTTGAACAGGACCCCGAGCAGTACTTC
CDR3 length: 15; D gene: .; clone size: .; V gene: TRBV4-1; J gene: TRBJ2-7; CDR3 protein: CASSQVVAGTYEQYF; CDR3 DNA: TGCGCCAGCAGCCAAGTTGTGGCAGGGACCTACGAGCAGTACTTC
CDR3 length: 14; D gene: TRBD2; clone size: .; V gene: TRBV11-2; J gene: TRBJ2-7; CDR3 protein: CASSLTGLASEQYF; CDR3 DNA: TGTGCCAGCAGTCTTACGGGACTAGCGTCCGAGCAGTACTTC
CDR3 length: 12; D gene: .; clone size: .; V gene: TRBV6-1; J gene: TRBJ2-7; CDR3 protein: CAISDGVYEQYF; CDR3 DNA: TGTGCCATCAGTGACGGGGTTTACGAGCAGTACTTC
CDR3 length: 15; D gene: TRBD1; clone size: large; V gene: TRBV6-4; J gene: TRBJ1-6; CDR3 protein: CASSEQGASGSPLHF; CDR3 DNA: TGTGCCAGCAGCGAGCAGGGGGCTTCAGGTTCACCCCTCCACTTT
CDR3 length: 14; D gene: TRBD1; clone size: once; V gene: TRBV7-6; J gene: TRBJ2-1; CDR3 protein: CASSLAGTGNEQFF; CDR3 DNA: TGTGCCAGCAGCTTAGCGGGGACAGGGAATGAGCAGTTCTTC
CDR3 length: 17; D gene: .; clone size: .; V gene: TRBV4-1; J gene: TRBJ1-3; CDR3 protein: CASSQEGGGGFGNTIYF; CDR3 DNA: TGCGCCAGCAGCCAAGAAGGAGGCGGTGGTTTTGGAAACACCATATATTTT
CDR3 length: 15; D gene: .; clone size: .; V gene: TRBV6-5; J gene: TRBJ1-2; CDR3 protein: CASSPRSGLNYGYTF; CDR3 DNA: TGTGCCAGCAGTCCTCGTTCAGGGCTAAACTATGGCTACACCTTC
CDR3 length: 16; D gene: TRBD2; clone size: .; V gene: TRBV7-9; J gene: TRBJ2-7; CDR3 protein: CASSSPLLAGVYEQYF; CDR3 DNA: TGTGCCAGCAGCTCCCCGTTACTAGCGGGAGTGTACGAGCAGTACTTC
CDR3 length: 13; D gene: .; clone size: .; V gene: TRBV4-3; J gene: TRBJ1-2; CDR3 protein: CASSQTRERGYTF; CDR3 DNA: TGCGCCAGCAGCCAAACACGGGAACGGGGCTACACCTTC
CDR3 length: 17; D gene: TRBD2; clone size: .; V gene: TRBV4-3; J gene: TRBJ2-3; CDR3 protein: CASSPAALSGSSDTQYF; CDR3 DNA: TGCGCCAGCAGCCCGGCAGCTCTTAGCGGGAGCTCAGATACGCAGTATTTT
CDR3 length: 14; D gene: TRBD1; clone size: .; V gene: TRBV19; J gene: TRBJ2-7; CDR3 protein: CASSPGTGIKEQYF; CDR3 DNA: TGTGCCAGTAGCCCCGGGACAGGGATTAAGGAGCAGTACTTC
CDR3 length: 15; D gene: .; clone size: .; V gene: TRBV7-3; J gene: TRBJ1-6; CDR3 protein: CASSLKDSYNSPLHF; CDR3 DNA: TGTGCCAGCAGCTTAAAGGACAGCTATAATTCACCCCTCCACTTT